The entry below describes one T cell receptor beta chain. No cognate antigen has been identified for it. No much larger clone exists at a distance of one base, and base qualities are not known. The data originate from a study of cytomegalovirus exposure and HLA in healthy donors (dated by TCRdb to 2015 to 2018). About the investigation overall: An earlier analysis of several hundred of the donors reported 276 Gb of sequence data and approximately 110 million unique TCR beta sequences from approximately 180 million T cells. The study was designed to test whether signatures of past pathogen exposure could be identified by cataloging public T cell receptors. An earlier analysis of approximately 500 of the donors applied high-throughput TCR beta sequencing to assess whether each TCR beta V gene segment acted as functional or pseudogenic. Roughly five DR-DQ haplotypes were treated as single units for association and clustering because of strong linkage in the cohort. The genetic ancestry cluster associated with self-reported Caucasian donors included 80% to 90% of the approximately 430 genotyped donors. A later genetic analysis used genome-wide SNP genotypes for about 65% of the 666 donors, treating that subset as a discovery cohort. A separate validation cohort of 100 to 150 different subjects was used in addition to the 666-subject first cohort. The study profiled the T cell repertoires of about 720 subjects by immunosequencing and related them to cytomegalovirus serostatus. To study patterns of TCR occurrence, a later analysis re-analyzed previously published TCR beta repertoires from 650 to 750 donors and added high-resolution HLA genotyping. Every discovery cohort repertoire had been produced on one sequencing platform. Class I and class II HLA loci were covered by the typing at four-digit resolution. Among 398 genotyped donors of the cohort, an average of roughly 240,000 unique TCR beta nucleotide sequences were sequenced per donor, around a sixth of them non-productive. The later analysis used no new phenotypic data to find candidate immune exposures, relying instead on TCR beta sequences and their occurrence across donors. An early release covering 550 to 650 HLA-typed donors comprised approximately 290 gigabases of sequencing data and tens of millions of unique TCR sequences. The number of donors typed differed by locus, with 629-630 for A, B, C, DRB1 and DQB1, roughly 520 for DQA1, 600 to 610 for DPA1, and approximately 470 for DPB1. High-throughput TCR immunosequencing, statistical association of individual TCRs with disease status, and machine learning were combined to predict cytomegalovirus infection status. Donor age, sex, ethnicity and CMV serostatus were compiled together with the repertoire data.

Receptor amplification or capture employed the immunoSEQ multiplex PCR assay. A mixture of 60 forward primers for TCR Vbeta segments and 13 reverse primers for TCR Jbeta segments was used in the multiplex PCR. The CDR3 region of rearranged TCR beta genes was amplified from genomic DNA by a multiplex PCR assay. The Illumina HiSeq System was used to sequence the amplified TCR beta libraries as 87-base-pair reads. Per the authors' processing: A later analysis tallied roughly 78 million unique TCR beta chains across the 600 to 700 repertoires, and approximately 12 million of those chains were shared by two or more donors. To remove PCR and sequencing errors, raw reads were error-corrected and collapsed into unique sequences using a nearest-neighbor algorithm that merged closely related sequences. To assign V, D and J gene segments, CDR3 sequences were aligned to IMGT reference sequences. Each retained sequence needed at least a six-nucleotide match to both a V gene segment and a J gene segment. Rearrangements were called productive when the CDR3 lacked stop codons and stayed in frame with V and J; all others were non-productive. Following IMGT convention, CDR3 was defined as the stretch from the second conserved V-encoded cysteine to the conserved J-encoded phenylalanine. Sequences without an unambiguous match to a single V gene segment were excluded from the earlier analysis of about 600 of the donors. An earlier analysis of roughly 590 of the donors called V segments functional above 56.7% productive rearrangements and segregating when the between-donor standard deviation exceeded 5%. A statistical classification framework was developed to diagnose cytomegalovirus status using the catalog of TCR beta chain sequences. In a later analysis, V and J genes were assigned by comparing TCR nucleotide sequences against IMGT/GENE-DB human TR gene sequences. Using the TCRdist pipeline, a later analysis assigned CDR3 sequences along with most-parsimonious VDJ recombination scenarios. A later analysis defined each TCR beta chain by its CDR3 amino acid sequence plus V-gene family, and excluded reads lacking a unique V-gene family. A later analysis removed 450 to 600 highly shared, low-generation-probability nucleotide sequences to deal with suspected cross-contamination and a sequencing artifact. A later analysis calculated a clonal expansion index for each public chain from normalized within-repertoire ranks of inferred template counts. In a later analysis, generation probabilities were computed with a VDJ recombination model fitted to out-of-frame rearrangements, and the resulting probabilities were checked against IGoR. In a later analysis, TCR-TCR, TCR-HLA and TCR-CMV co-occurrence was scored with hypergeometric tests, and a repertoire-size bias correction was applied to TCR pairs. To estimate false discovery rates, a later analysis permuted the HLA or CMV assignments 20 times. In a later analysis, co-occurring TCRs were grouped using DBSCAN, with TCRdist sequence similarity added in when clustering inside HLA-allele-positive subsets. Co-occurrence clustering excluded repertoires with fewer than 30,000 or more than 120,000 public chains, plus five with anomalous nucleotide sharing. The table was pulled from immuneACCESS by TCRdb, which kept in-frame rearrangements only. Such tables lose some clones; where checked, under half of the loss comes from unresolved V genes, and the rest has no known cause. V, J and clone size were drawn from that table, and D and trimming were deduced from the DNA. The sample contains roughly 160,000 clones, about 83% of them found a single time. The leading ten clones occupy 0.85% of the sample.

Broad study findings and their caveats: In an earlier analysis of a few hundred of the donors, most TCR beta V segments were observed in productive rearrangements about 87% or about 30% of the time, broadly matching IMGT annotations. A cluster of highly shared sequence variants was judged likely to represent a technical artifact of the sequencing pipeline. A further reported finding was that TCR beta sequences accurately predicted the HLA-A and HLA-B alleles for most subjects in the first cohort. Linkage disequilibrium might explain the correlated functional status among segregating V segments, but an unknown experimental factor could not be excluded. A later genetic analysis reported fewer N-insertions in productive TCRs among donors in an Asian-associated ancestry cluster than the roughly 720-donor mean. Only TCR beta chains were sequenced in this cohort, and the absence of alpha or paired-chain data limited detectable features. The authors suggested that the approach could potentially be generalized to other disease states and immunological phenotypes. Some IMGT-functional V segments, including TRBV6-2 and TRBV6-3, could not be told apart with the 87-base-pair reads, so those segments were excluded. A later analysis associated 15,000 or so TCR beta sequences with specific HLA alleles at a false discovery rate of 0.05. In both the original and validation cohorts, the classifier was reported to diagnose cytomegalovirus status with high specificity and sensitivity. In a later genetic analysis, a missense DCLRE1C variant was associated with V-gene and J-gene trimming of TCR beta chains, and the association was replicated in an independent cohort. A few of the identified cytomegalovirus-associated TCR beta chains were confirmed in vitro to be specific for cytomegalovirus antigens. The earlier analysis of 587 of the donors excluded over 15 rarely observed V segments, including chromosome 9 orphons, because counts were too low. Presence/absence analyses assumed roughly uniform sequencing depth across donors, an assumption that may not hold. Most TCR sequences were seen in very few donors, while some public TCRs were found in many individuals. Compared with equally common non-associated chains, HLA-associated TCR beta chains in a later analysis were more clonally expanded and had lower generation probabilities. Assigning TCR associations to individual alleles was difficult when HLA alleles, especially DR and DQ, strongly co-occurred. Because HLA typing was unavailable for some donors at each locus, only the typed subset was used in association tests. A later analysis found that most CMV-associated TCR beta chains appeared HLA-restricted, with HLA associations seemingly driven largely by CMV exposure. For the cohort, immune exposure information was limited to CMV serostatus. A later analysis found that TCR association rates varied across HLA loci, with DRB1 alleles showing the most associated TCRs and HLA-C alleles the fewest. In the study, some 160 TCR beta chains were listed as associated with cytomegalovirus. A later analysis reported that several top co-occurrence clusters appeared linked to parvovirus B19, influenza, CMV and Epstein-Barr virus.

The cohort comprised 710 or so healthy bone marrow donors. At the time of sampling, every cohort member was nominally healthy, though immune exposures that went unrecorded were likely present. The donor tested CMV seronegative, placing the donor among the 300 to 450 seronegative members of the cohort. A peripheral blood sample was collected from each donor, and TCR beta sequencing was performed on peripheral blood mononuclear cells. Genomic DNA extraction from the blood cell samples was performed with the Qiagen DNeasy Blood Extraction Kit. Its CDR3 holds 13 amino acids, cysteine through phenylalanine. Only the CDR3 region is kept as DNA, spanning 39 bases read in frame from base 1. V drops 7 bases and J drops 8 bases, leaving 17 bases in between. The germline V gene supplies CDR1 LGHNT and CDR2 FRNRAP.

The sample taken for sequencing was PBMCs. This clonotype was obtained from a woman in her thirties in good health and CMV-seronegative. The chain is assembled from TRBV12-5 and TRBJ1-2, with the D gene not confidently named. The nucleotides read TGTGCTAGTGCCTTGGACGGACTTGGAGGCTACACCTTC. Its protein reads: CASALDGLGGYTF.